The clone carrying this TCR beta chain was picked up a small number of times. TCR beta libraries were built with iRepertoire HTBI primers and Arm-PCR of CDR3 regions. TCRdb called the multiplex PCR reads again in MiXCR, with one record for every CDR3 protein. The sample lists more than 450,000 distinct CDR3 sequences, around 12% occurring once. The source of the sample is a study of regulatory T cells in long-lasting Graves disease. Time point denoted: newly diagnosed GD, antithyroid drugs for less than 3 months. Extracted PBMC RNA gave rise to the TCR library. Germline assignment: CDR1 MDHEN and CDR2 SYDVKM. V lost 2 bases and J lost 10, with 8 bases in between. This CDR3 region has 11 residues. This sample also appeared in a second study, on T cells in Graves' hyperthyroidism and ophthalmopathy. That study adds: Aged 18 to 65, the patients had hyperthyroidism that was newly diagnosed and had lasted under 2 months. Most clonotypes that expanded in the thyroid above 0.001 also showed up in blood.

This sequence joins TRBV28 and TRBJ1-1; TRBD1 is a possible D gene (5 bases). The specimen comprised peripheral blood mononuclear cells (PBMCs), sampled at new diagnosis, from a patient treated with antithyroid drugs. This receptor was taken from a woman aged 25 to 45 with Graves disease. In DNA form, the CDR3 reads TGTGCCAGCAGTTTAGAGGGGATAGCTTTCTTT. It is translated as CASSLEGIAFF.